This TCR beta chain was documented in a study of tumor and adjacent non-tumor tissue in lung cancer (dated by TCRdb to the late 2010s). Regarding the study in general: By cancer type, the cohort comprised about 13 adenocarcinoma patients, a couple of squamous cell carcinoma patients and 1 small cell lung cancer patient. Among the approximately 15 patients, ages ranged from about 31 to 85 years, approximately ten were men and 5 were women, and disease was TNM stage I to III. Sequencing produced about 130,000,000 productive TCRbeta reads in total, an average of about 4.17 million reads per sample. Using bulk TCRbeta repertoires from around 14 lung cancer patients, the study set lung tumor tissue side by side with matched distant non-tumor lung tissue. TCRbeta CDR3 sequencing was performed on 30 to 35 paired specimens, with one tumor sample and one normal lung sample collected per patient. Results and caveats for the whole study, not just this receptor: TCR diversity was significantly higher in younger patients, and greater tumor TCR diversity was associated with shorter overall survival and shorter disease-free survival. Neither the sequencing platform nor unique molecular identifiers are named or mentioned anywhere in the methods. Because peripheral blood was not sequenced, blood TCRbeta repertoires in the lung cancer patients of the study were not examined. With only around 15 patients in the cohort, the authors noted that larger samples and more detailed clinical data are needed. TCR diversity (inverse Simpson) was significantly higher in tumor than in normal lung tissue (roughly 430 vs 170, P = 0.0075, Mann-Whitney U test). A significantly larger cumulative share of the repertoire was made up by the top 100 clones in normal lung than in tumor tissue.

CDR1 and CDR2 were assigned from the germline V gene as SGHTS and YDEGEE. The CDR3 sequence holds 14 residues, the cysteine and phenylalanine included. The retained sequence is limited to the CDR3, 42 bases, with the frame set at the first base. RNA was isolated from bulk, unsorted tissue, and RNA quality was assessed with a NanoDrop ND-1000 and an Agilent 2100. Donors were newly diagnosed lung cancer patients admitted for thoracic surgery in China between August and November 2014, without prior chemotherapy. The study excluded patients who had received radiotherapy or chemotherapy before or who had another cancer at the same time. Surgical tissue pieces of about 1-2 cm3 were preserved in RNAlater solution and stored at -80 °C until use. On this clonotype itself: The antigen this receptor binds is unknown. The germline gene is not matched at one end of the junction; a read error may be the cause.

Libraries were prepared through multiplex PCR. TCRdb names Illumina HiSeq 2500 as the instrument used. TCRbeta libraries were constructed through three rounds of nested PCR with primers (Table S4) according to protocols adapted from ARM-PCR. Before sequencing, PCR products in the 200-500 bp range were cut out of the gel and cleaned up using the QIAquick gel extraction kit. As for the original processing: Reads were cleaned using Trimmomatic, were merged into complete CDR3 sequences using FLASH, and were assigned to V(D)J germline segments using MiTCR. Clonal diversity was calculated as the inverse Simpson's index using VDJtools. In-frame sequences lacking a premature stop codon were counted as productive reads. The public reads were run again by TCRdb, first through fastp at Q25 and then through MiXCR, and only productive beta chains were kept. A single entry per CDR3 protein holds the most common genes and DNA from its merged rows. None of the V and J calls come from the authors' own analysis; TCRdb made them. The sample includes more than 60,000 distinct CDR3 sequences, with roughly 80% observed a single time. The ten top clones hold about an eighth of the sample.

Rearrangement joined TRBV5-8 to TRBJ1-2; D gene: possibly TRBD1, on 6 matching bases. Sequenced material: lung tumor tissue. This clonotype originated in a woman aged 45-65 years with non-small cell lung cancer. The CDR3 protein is CVSSSDWGPGGYTF. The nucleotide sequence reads TGTGTCAGCAGCTCGGATTGGGGGCCCGGTGGCTACACCTTC.